This paragraph covers one T cell receptor beta chain sequence. The antigen remains undetermined. This entry belongs to a study of OX40 agonist ivuxolimab in advanced cancers. Looking at the study overall: Recorded diagnoses for dose-escalation patients were hepatocellular carcinoma, melanoma, renal cell or head and neck cancer. Study findings and constraints: CD8+ T cells were the subset that, on average, had more expanded clones than CD4+. Nonresponders included some who also had low normalized T-cell clonal expansion.

Sequencing used immunoSEQ multiplex PCR; TCRdb keeps in-frame clones, though not all of them. The repertoire holds approximately 100,000 clones, with 90% as singletons. CDR3 length: 11 residues. The V and J ends lost 5 bases and 11 bases, in that order; junction bases with no gene match: 5. The germline gives CDR1 SEHNR, CDR2 FQNEAQ (reference sequence). The sequencing here drew on CD4+ or CD8+ T cells sorted from blood, taken in a trial of the OX40 agonist ivuxolimab. This chain connects TRBV7-9 to TRBJ2-7, with TRBD1 matching over 8 bases. The receptor was isolated from an adult with an advanced solid tumor such as melanoma, head and neck, liver or kidney cancer. CDR3 sequence: CASSPGGREYF. As DNA, the CDR3 is TGTGCCAGCAGCCCAGGGGGCCGGGAGTACTTC.